This T cell receptor (beta chain) is from a study of blood T cell repertoires in COVID-19. Study overall: From T cells, B-cell-depleted T cells, or PBMCs came the material, which was cDNA or gDNA.

In the original workflow: Estimation of nucleated cell counts was performed using reference gene primer amplification. Clones were sequenced by immunoSEQ multiplex PCR, and TCRdb holds only the in-frame ones, with some missing. D and trimming come from the DNA, and the V and J calls and clone size come from that table. This table holds 250,000 to 400,000 clones, approximately 87% found once. The study recruited people aged roughly 18 to 100 years across roughly 23 US areas. The source is a woman under 40 who had recovered from COVID-19. Sequences were obtained from PBMCs or T cells enriched from blood (not recorded which).

The chain's CDR3 is CAISESVVGEAFF. The CDR3 nucleotides read TGTGCCATCAGTGAGTCCGTAGTAGGAGAGGCTTTCTTT. V and J are TRBV10-3 and TRBJ1-1, with unresolved D. CDR1 is ENHRY, CDR2 SYGVKD, per germline. The CDR3 consists of 13 residues. The V end was cut by 0 bases, the J end by 11 bases, with 13 bases between.